What follows are 9 T cell receptor beta chains derived from one specimen sequenced in a study of T cell changes during pregnancy in multiple sclerosis. The data were produced by immunoSEQ multiplex PCR, yet TCRdb's version contains in-frame clones alone and is incomplete. The repertoire consists of tens of thousands of clones, with approximately 90% occurring once and the leading ten covering approximately 0.47%. Sequenced material: CD4+ T cells from peripheral blood mononuclear cells, taken in the second trimester of pregnancy. The receptors originated from a female donor with multiple sclerosis, enrolled in a pregnancy study.

The chain joins TRBV7-6 to TRBJ1-3; possibly TRBD1 for D (6 bases). Germline-derived CDR1 and CDR2 are SGHVS and FNYEAQ. CDR3 size: 13 residues. Trimming took off 4 bases at V and 6 bases at J, with 10 bases between the two ends. The CDR3 reads CASSSRDTNTIYF. The CDR3 DNA is TGTGCCAGCAGCTCCCGGGACACAAACACCATATATTTT.

This chain's CDR3 is CASIEGGSYNEQFF. Here the CDR3 DNA reads TGTGCCAGCATAGAGGGCGGGTCCTACAATGAGCAGTTCTTC. This chain links TRBV28 with TRBJ2-1, with D perhaps matching TRBD2 (5 bases). The CDR3 totals 14 residues. Germline lookup yields CDR1 MDHEN and CDR2 SYDVKM. Trimming cost V 7 bases and J 1 base, with 11 bases left between them.

The rearrangement links TRBV5-1 to TRBJ2-1; no definite D call. This CDR3 is 15 amino acids long. Germline V lookup: CDR1 SGHRS, CDR2 YFSETQ. Trimming left V 0 bases short and J 0 bases short, with 7 bases between. As DNA, the CDR3 is TGCGCCAGCAGCTTGGAGCTGAGCTCCTACAATGAGCAGTTCTTC. Translation gives CASSLELSSYNEQFF.

The gene calls are TRBV5-1 and TRBJ1-2; no definite D call. Germline CDR1 and CDR2: SGHRS and YFSETQ. Trimming left V 0 bases short and J 8 bases short, with 11 bases between. The CDR3 consists of 13 residues. CDR3 nucleotide sequence: TGCGCCAGCAGCTTGGGACAATCCGGAGGCTACACCTTC. Amino acids: CASSLGQSGGYTF.

The chain's CDR3 is CASSLTSYEQYF. CDR3 sequence (DNA): TGTGCCAGCAGCTTAACATCCTACGAGCAGTACTTC. The chain employs TRBV7-2 and TRBJ2-7; the D is unclear. The CDR3 extends over 12 amino acids. Germline-derived CDR1 and CDR2 are SGHTA and FQGNSA. Deletions cut 2 bases from V and 1 base from J, with 3 bases between.

This chain joins TRBV5-6 and TRBJ1-2; TRBD1 matches 8 bases. Germline assignment: CDR1 SGHDT and CDR2 YYEEEE. The CDR3 is 13 residues long. With 4 bases clipped from V and 8 bases from J, the junction kept 7 bases outside the gene matches. The DNA for the CDR3 is TGTGCCAGCAGCCTCGGGACAGGAGACGGCTACACCTTC. Amino acid sequence: CASSLGTGDGYTF.

J is TRBJ1-6 and V is TRBV5-1, with TRBD1 matching 9 bases. The V gene's germline CDR1 is SGHRS and CDR2 YFSETQ. The junction had 7 bases not matched to a gene; V was cut back by 2 bases and J by 4 bases. CDR3 length equals 17 residues. The CDR3 protein is CASSLITGGSYNSPLHF. The CDR3 DNA sequence: TGCGCCAGCAGCTTAATTACAGGGGGCAGTTATAATTCACCCCTCCACTTT.

This rearrangement joins TRBV6-1 to TRBJ1-4; D ambiguous. The germline V and J ends were trimmed by 1 base and 1 base, with 7 bases remaining between them. This CDR3 spans 15 amino acids. Per germline, CDR1 MNHNS and CDR2 SASEGT. CDR3 sequence (DNA): TGTGCCAGCAGTGAAGTTCGTGTAACTAATGAAAAACTGTTTTTT. Encoded protein: CASSEVRVTNEKLFF.

The V gene is TRBV15, the J gene TRBJ1-2; TRBD1 aligns across 10 bases. Germline CDR1 LNHNV, CDR2 YYDKDF (reference sequence). CDR3 length: 15 amino acids. V lost 2 bases, J lost 9 bases, and 9 bases stayed unmatched. The CDR3 reads CATSRPTRDRGSYTF. The CDR3 DNA sequence: TGTGCCACCAGCAGACCTACTAGGGACAGGGGAAGCTACACCTTC.